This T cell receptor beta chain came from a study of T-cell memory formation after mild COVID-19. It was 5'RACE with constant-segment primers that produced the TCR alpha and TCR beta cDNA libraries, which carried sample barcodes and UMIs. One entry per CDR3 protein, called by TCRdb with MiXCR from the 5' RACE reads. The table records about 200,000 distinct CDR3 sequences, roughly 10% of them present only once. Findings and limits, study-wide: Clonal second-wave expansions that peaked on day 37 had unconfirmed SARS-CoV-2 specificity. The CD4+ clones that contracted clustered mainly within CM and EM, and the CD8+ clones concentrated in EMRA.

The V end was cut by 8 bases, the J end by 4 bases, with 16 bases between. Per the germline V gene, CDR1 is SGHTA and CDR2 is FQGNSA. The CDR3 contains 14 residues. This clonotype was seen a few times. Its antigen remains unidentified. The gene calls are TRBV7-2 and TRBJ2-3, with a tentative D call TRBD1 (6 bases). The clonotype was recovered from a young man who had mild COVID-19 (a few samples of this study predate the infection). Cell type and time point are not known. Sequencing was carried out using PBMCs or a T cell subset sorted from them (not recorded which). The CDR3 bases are TGTGCCAGCCGCGCCCAGCAGGGGTCAGATACGCAGTATTTT. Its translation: CASRAQQGSDTQYF.